Listed below are T cell receptor beta chains from one sample, sequenced in a study of identical twins. TCRdb reprocessed the 5' RACE reads with MiXCR, giving one entry per CDR3 protein. This table has about 700,000 distinct CDR3 sequences, under 9% appearing once. The data also belong to a second study, concerning yellow fever vaccine responses in identical twins.

The material sequenced was PBMCs. The receptors were sampled from a woman under 30 in good health. The CDR3 runs from the conserved cysteine through the conserved F or W. A D gene is named only where the DNA matches it firmly. Part of the rows lack a size; the others show once, few, many or a class for expanded clones.

. TRBJ2-1 few TRBV7-3 TGTGCCAGCAGCTTAGTCCTAGGACTACACAATGAGCAGTTCTTC CASSLVLGLHNEQFF
. TRBJ2-3 few TRBV15 TGTGCCACCAGCAGGGCCGACACAGATACGCAGTATTTT CATSRADTDTQYF
TRBD1 TRBJ1-4 . TRBV12-3/TRBV12-4 TGTGCCAGCAGTCCCCACAGGGGAGGGACTGAAAAACTGTTTTTT CASSPHRGGTEKLFF
. TRBJ1-5 few TRBV29-1 TGCAGCGTCGCGCCGGGCAGGCAAGGGAGTCAGCCCCAGCATTTT CSVAPGRQGSQPQHF
TRBD2 TRBJ2-5 . TRBV4-1 TGCGCCAGCAGCCAAGTAGTTTCTTTAGCGGGAGCTGGTGAGACCCAGTACTTC CASSQVVSLAGAGETQYF
TRBD1 TRBJ2-5 . TRBV11-1 TGTGCCAGCAGTTTCGGACAGGGGGCTGGGAAGACCCAGTACTTC CASSFGQGAGKTQYF
TRBD1 TRBJ1-6 . TRBV28 TGTGCCAGCAGGTTCGGGACAGGGTACTCACCCCTCCACTTT CASRFGTGYSPLHF
TRBD1 TRBJ2-5 few TRBV4-1 TGCGCCAGCAGCCAGACAGGGGTTAAGCAAGAGACCCAGTACTTC CASSQTGVKQETQYF
. TRBJ2-7 few TRBV7-2 TGTGCCAGCAGCTTATCGTGGTCGTCTAGCGAGCAGTACTTC CASSLSWSSSEQYF
. TRBJ2-2 many TRBV12-3/TRBV12-4 TGTGCCAGCAGCCCCGTTCGAAACACCGGGGAGCTGTTTTTT CASSPVRNTGELFF
. TRBJ2-1 . TRBV19 TGTGCCAGCGGACTTCGGGGCCAAAGCCCCTACAATGAGCAGTTCTTC CASGLRGQSPYNEQFF
. TRBJ1-1 many TRBV20-1 TGCAGTGCTAGAGACGGAGAACAAAGTAGGGCTTTCTTT CSARDGEQSRAFF
. TRBJ2-1 . TRBV6-2/TRBV6-3 TGTGCCAGCAACACGGGTTACAATGAGCAGTTCTTC CASNTGYNEQFF
. TRBJ1-4 . TRBV20-1 TGCAGTGCTAGAGGAGGGGAAAAACTGTTTTTT CSARGGEKLFF
TRBD2 TRBJ2-7 many TRBV7-9 TGTGCCAGCAGCCAAGGACTAGAAGGCGAGCAGTACTTC CASSQGLEGEQYF
TRBD2 TRBJ2-1 . TRBV25-1 TGTGCCAGCAGTGCTAGCGGCTTTTACAATGAGCAGTTCTTC CASSASGFYNEQFF